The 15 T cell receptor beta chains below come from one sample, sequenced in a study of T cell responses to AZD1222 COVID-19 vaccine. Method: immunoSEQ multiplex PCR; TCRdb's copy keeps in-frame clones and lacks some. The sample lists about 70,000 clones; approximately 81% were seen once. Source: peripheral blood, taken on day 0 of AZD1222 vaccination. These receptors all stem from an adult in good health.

The CDR3: CASSIRAGAEAGELFF. The CDR3 coding sequence is TGCGCCAGCAGTATAAGAGCGGGGGCCGAGGCCGGGGAGCTGTTTTTT. The chain has TRBV5-1 and TRBJ2-2, with 8 bases identical to TRBD2. Germline V gene data show CDR1 as SGHRS and CDR2 as YFSETQ. With V trimmed by 5 bases and J by 6 bases, 12 bases remained unmatched. CDR3 size: 16 residues.

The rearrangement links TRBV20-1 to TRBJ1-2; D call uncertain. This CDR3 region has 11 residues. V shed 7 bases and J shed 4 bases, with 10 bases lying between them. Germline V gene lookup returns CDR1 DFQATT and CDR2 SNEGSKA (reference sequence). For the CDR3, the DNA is TGCAGTGATTCGGGGAGCTATGGCTACACCTTC. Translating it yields CSDSGSYGYTF.

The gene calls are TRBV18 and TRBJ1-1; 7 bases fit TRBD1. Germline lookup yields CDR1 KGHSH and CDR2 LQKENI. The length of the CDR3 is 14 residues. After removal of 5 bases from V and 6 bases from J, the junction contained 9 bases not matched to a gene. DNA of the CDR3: TGTGCCAGCTCAGCGGGACAGCGTATAGCTGAAGCTTTCTTT. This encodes CASSAGQRIAEAFF.

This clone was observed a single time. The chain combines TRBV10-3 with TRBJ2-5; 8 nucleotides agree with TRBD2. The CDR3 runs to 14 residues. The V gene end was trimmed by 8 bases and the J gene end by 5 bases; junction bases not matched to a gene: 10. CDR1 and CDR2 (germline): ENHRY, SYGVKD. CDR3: CAIGAVAGRETQYF. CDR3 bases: TGTGCCATCGGGGCGGTAGCGGGACGTGAGACCCAGTACTTC.

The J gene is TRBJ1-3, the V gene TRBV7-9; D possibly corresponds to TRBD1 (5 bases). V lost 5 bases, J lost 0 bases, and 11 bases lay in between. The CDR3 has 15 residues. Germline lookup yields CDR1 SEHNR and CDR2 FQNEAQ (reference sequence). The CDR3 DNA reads TGTGCCAGCAGCCCCCCAGGGAGCTCTGGAAACACCATATATTTT. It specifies CASSPPGSSGNTIYF.

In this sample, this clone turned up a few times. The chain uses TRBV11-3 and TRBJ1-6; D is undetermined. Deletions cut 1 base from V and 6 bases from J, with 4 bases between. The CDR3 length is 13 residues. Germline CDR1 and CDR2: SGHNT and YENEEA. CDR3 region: CASSLVINSPLHF. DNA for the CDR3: TGTGCCAGCAGCTTAGTAATTAATTCACCCCTCCACTTT. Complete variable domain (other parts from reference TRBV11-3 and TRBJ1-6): EAGVVQSPRYKIIEKKQPVAFWCNPISGHNTLYWYLQNLGQGPELLIRYENEEAVDDSQLPKDRFSAERLKGVDSTLKIQPAELGDSAVYLCASSLVINSPLHFGNGTRLTVT.

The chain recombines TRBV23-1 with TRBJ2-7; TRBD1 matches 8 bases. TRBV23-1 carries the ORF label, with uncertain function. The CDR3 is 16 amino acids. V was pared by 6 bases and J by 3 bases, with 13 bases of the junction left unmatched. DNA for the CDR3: TGCGCCAGCAGACCCGACACAGGGGGGCGTTTCTACGAGCAGTACTTC. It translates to CASRPDTGGRFYEQYF.

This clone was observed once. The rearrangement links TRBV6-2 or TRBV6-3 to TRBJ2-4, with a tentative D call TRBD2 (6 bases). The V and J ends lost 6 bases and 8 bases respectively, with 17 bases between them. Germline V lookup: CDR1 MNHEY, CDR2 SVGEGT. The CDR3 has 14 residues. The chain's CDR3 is CASSSGGGTDIQYF. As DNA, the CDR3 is TGTGCCAGCAGCTCTGGAGGAGGGACCGACATTCAGTACTTC.

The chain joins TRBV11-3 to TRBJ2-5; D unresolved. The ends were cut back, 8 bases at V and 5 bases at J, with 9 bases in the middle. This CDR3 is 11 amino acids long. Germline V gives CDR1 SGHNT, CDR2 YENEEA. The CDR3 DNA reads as TGTGCCAGCGCAATCTCGGAGACCCAGTACTTC. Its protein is CASAISETQYF.

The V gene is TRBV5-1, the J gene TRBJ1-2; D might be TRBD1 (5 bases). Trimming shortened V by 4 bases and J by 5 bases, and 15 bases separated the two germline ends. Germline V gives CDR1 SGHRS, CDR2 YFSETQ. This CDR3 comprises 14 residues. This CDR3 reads CASSVSGAQYGYTF. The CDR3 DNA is TGCGCCAGCAGCGTCTCCGGGGCCCAATATGGCTACACCTTC.

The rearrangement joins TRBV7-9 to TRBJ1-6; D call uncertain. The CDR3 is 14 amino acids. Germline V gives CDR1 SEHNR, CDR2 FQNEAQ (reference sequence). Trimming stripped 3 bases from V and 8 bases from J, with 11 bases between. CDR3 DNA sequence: TGTGCCAGCAGCTTTGAAAACATCTATTCACCCCTCCACTTT. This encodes CASSFENIYSPLHF.

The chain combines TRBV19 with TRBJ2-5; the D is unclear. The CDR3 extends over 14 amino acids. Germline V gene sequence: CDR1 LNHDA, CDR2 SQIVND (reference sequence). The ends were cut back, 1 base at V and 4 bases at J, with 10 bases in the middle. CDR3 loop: CASSIGSGIETQYF. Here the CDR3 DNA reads TGTGCCAGTAGTATAGGTAGTGGGATAGAGACCCAGTACTTC.

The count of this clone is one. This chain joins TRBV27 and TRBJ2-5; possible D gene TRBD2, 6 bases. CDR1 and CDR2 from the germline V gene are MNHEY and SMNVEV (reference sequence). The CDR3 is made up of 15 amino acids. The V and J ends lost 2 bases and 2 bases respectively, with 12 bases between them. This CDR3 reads CASSLRGFSQETQYF. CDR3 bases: TGTGCCAGCAGTTTACGGGGGTTCTCTCAAGAGACCCAGTACTTC.

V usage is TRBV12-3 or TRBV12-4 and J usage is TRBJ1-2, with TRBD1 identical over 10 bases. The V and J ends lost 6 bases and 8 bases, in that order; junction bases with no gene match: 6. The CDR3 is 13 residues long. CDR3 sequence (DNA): TGTGCCAGCAGCAGGGACAGGGGTCTCGGCTACACCTTC. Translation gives CASSRDRGLGYTF.

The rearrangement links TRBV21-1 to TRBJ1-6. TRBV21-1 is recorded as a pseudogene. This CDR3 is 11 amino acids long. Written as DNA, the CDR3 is TGTGCCAGCAGCAAGCGAAAGGCTTTTCACTTT. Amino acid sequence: CASSKRKAFHF.